The entry below gives a single T cell receptor beta chain sequence along with its context. The antigen is not known. This entry comes from a study of OX40 agonist ivuxolimab in advanced cancers. Turning to the study itself: Three dose-escalation patients had partial responses: one with hepatocellular carcinoma and two with cutaneous melanoma.

Overall study findings and caveats: Nonresponders, in some cases, also had low normalized T-cell clonal expansion.

Some clones are missing from TCRdb's copy, which holds only in-frame ones; the method was immunoSEQ multiplex PCR. The table lists tens of thousands of clones, more than 80% of them singletons. Trimming took 5 bases from V and 1 from J; bases not matched to a gene: 6. The germline V gene has CDR1 SEHNR and CDR2 FQNEAQ (reference sequence). This CDR3 region has 15 residues. The sample was CD4+ or CD8+ T cells sorted from blood, taken in a trial of the OX40 agonist ivuxolimab. This clonotype was sampled from an adult with an advanced solid tumor such as melanoma, head and neck, liver or kidney cancer. The chain has TRBV7-9 and TRBJ2-7; 9 bases match TRBD1. The CDR3: CASSTIQGASYEQYF. The CDR3 nucleotides read TGTGCCAGCAGCACCATACAGGGGGCTTCCTACGAGCAGTACTTC.